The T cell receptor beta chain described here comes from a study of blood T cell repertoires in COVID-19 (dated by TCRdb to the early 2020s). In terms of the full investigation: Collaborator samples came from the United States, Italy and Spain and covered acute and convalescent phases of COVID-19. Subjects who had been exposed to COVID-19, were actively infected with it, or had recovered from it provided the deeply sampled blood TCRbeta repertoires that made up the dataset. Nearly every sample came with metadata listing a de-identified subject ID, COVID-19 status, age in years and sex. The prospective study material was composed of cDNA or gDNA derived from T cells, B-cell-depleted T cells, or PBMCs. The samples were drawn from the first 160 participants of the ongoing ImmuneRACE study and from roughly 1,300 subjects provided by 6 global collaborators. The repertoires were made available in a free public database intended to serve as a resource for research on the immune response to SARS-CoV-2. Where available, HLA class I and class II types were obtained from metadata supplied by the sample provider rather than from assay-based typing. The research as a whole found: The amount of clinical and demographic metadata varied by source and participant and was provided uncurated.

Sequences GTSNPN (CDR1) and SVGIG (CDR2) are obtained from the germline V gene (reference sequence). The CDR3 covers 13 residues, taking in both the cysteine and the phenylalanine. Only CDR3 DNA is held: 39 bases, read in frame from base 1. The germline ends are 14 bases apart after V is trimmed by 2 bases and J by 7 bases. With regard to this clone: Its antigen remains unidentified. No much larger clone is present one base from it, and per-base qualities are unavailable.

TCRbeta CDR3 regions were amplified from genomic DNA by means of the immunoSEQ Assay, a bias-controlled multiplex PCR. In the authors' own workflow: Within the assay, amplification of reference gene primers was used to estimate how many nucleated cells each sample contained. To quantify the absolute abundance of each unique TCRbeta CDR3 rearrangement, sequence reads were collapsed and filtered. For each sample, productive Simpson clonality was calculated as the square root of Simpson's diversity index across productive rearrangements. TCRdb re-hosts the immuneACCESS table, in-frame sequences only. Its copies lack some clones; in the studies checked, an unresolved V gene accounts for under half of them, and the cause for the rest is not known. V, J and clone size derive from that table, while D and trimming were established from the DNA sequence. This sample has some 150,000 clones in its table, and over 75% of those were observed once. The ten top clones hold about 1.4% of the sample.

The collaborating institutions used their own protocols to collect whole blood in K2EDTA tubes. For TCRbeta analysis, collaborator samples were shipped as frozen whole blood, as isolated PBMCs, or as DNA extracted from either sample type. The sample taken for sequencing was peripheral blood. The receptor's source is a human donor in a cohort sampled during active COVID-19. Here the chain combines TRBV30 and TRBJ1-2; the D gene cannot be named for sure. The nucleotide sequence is TGTGCCTGGAGTCCCTTGACTGAAACTGGCTACACCTTC. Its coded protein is CAWSPLTETGYTF.